This T cell receptor beta chain came from a study of response to subunit inactivated influenza vaccine. A few counts support this clonotype. TCRdb re-analysed the RT-PCR reads in MiXCR, keeping a single row per CDR3 protein. In the table there are 500,000 to 600,000 distinct CDR3 sequences, over 9% of which are singletons. These same data were also listed under a study on T cells expressing NK-cell markers. As that study records: Researchers built TCR beta cDNA using 5'RACE template switching with UMIs.

This receptor was taken from a man aged 50-60 years who received an inactivated influenza vaccine. The material sequenced was PBMCs from blood, taken on the day of vaccination.

The CDR3 nucleotides are TGTGCCAGCAGCCCCTCGTCGGCAGATACGCAGTATTTT. Amino acid sequence: CASSPSSADTQYF. The rearrangement links TRBV9 to TRBJ2-3, with D hard to call. V lost 4 bases and J 4 bases, leaving 10 bases between the germline ends. Per the germline V gene, CDR1 is SGDLS and CDR2 is YYNGEE. The CDR3 is made up of 13 amino acids. Full variable domain (outside the CDR3, taken from reference TRBV9 and TRBJ2-3): DSGVTQTPKHLITATGQRVTLRCSPRSGDLSVYWYQQSLDQGLQFLIQYYNGEERAKGNILERFSAQQFPDLHSELNLSSLELGDSALYFCASSPSSADTQYFGPGTRLTVL.